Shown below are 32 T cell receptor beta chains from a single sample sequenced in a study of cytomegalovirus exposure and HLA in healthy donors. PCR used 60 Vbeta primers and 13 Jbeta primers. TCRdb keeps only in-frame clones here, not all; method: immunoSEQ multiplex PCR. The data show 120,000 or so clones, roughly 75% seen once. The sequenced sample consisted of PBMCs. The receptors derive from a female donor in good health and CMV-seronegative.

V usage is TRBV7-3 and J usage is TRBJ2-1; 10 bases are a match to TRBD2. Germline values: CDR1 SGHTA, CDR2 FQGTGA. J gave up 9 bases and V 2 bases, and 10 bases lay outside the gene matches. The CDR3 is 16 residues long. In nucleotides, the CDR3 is TGTGCCAGCAGCTTACACACCCCAGCGGGAGGGGGTGAGCAGTTCTTC. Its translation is CASSLHTPAGGGEQFF.

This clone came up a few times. CDR3 coding DNA: TGTGCCAGTAGTATTAGTCATCAGCCCCAGCATTTT. This codes for CASSISHQPQHF. V and J are TRBV19 and TRBJ1-5, with no clear D. From germline, CDR1 is LNHDA and CDR2 SQIVND (reference sequence). V lost 3 bases and J lost 5, with 5 bases in between. The CDR3 length is 12 residues.

CDR3 in amino acids: CASSARSRTNTGELFF. DNA for the CDR3: TGTGCCAGCAGCGCGAGATCCAGGACTAACACCGGGGAGCTGTTTTTT. The chain combines TRBV7-9 with TRBJ2-2, with D possibly matching TRBD2 (5 bases). V dropped 5 bases and J dropped 2 bases, with 15 bases sitting between them. Germline lookup yields CDR1 SEHNR and CDR2 FQNEAQ (reference sequence). The length of the CDR3 is 16 residues. Using reference TRBV7-9 and TRBJ2-2 for the parts outside the CDR3, the full variable domain is DTGVSQNPRHKITKRGQNVTFRCDPISEHNRLYWYRQTLGQGPEFLTYFQNEAQLEKSRLLSDRFSAERPKGSFSTLEIQRTEQGDSAMYLCASSARSRTNTGELFFGEGSRLTVL.

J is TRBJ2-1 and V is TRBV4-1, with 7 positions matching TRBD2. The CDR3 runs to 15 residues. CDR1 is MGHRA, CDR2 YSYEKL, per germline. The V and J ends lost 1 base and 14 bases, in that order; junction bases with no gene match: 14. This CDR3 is CASSQGPGTGRGEFF. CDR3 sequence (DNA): TGCGCCAGCAGCCAAGGGCCCGGGACTGGGAGGGGTGAGTTCTTC.

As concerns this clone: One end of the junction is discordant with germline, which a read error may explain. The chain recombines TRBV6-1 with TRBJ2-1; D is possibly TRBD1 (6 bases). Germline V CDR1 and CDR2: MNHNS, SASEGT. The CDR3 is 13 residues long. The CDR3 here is CASSNRVLNEQFF. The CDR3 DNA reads TGTGCCAGCAGTAACAGGGTGCTAAATGAGCAATTCTTC.

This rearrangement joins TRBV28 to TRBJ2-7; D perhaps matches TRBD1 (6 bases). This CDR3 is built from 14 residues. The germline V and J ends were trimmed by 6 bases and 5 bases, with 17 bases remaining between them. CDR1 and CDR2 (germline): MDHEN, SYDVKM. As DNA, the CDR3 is TGTGCCAGCAGCCTTTGGACAGAAATCCACGAGCAGTACTTC. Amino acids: CASSLWTEIHEQYF.

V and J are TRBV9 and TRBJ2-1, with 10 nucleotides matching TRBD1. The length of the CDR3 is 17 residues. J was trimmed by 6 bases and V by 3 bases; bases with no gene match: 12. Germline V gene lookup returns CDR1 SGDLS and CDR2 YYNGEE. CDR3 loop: CASSERGGGTGVNEQFF. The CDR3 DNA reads TGTGCCAGCAGCGAGAGGGGAGGGGGGACAGGGGTCAATGAGCAGTTCTTC.

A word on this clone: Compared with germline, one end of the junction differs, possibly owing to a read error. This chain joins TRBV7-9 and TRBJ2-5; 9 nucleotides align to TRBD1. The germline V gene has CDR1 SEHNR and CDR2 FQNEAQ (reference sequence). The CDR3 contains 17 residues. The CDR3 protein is CSSSLYKIRDREETQYF. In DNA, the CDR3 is TGTTCCAGCAGCTTGTACAAAATCCGGGACAGGGAAGAGACCCAGTACTTC.

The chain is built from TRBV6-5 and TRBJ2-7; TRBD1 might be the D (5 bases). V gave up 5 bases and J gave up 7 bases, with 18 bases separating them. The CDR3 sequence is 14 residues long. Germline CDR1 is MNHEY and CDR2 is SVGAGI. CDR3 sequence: CASSRAGRVNEQYF. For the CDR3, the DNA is TGTGCCAGCAGTCGTGCAGGCAGGGTCAATGAGCAGTACTTC.

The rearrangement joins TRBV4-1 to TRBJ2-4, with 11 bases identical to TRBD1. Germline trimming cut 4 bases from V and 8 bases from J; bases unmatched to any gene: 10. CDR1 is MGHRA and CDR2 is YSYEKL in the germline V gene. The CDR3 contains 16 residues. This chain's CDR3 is CASSLGQGANIYIQYF. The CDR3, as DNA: TGCGCCAGCAGCCTTGGACAGGGGGCTAATATATACATTCAGTACTTC.

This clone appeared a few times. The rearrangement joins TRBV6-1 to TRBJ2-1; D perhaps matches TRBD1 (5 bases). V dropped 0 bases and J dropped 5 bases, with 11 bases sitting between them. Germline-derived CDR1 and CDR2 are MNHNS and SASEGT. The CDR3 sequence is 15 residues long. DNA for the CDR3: TGTGCCAGCAGTGAAGCCTGGGGCAGGGACAATGAGCAGTTCTTC. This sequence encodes CASSEAWGRDNEQFF.

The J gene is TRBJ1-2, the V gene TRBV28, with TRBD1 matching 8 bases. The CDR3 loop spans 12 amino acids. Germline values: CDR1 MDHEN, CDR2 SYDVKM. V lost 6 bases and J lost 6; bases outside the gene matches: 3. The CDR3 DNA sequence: TGTGCCAGCAGGGGACAGGATCATGGCTACACCTTC. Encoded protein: CASRGQDHGYTF.

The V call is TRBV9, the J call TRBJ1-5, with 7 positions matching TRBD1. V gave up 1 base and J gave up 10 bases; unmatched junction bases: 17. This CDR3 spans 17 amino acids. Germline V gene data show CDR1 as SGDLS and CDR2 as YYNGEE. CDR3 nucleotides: TGTGCCAGCAGCGTAATGTGCCTCAGGACAGGTCCGTTTCCCCAGCATTTT. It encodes CASSVMCLRTGPFPQHF.

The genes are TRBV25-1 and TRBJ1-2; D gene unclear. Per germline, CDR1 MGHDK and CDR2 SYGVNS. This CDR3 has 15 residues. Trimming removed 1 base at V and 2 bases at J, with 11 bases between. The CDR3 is CASSESLGRNYGYTF. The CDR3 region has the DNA TGTGCCAGCAGTGAATCACTAGGGAGAAACTATGGCTACACCTTC.

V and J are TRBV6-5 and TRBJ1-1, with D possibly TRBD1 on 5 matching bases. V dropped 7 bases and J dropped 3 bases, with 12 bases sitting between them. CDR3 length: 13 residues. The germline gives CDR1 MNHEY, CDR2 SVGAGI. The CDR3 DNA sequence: TGTGCCAGCACGTGGTTCAGGGACACTGAAGCTTTCTTT. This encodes CASTWFRDTEAFF.

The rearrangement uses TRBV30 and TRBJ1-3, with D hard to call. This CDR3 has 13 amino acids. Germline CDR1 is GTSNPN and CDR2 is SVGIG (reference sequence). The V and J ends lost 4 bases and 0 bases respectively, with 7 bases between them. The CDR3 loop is CAWTAYSGNTIYF. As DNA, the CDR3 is TGTGCCTGGACAGCGTACTCTGGAAACACCATATATTTT. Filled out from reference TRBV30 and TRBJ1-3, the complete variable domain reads SQTIHQWPATLVQPVGSPLSLECTVEGTSNPNLYWYRQAAGRGLQLLFYSVGIGQISSEVPQNLSASRPQDRQFILSSKKLLLSDSGFYLCAWTAYSGNTIYFGEGSWLTVV.

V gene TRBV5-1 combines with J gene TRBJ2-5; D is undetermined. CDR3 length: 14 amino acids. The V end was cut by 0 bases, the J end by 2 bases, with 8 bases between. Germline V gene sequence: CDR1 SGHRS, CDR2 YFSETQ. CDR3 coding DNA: TGCGCCAGCAGCTTGGCCCCAGGTCAAGAGACCCAGTACTTC. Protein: CASSLAPGQETQYF.

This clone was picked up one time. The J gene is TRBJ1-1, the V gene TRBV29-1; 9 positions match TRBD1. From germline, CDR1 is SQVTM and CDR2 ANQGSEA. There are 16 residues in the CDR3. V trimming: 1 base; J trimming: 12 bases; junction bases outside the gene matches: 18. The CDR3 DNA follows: TGCAGCGTTGAAGGGGGTTGGGGACAGGGACCGATACGGACTTTCTTT. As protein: CSVEGGWGQGPIRTFF.

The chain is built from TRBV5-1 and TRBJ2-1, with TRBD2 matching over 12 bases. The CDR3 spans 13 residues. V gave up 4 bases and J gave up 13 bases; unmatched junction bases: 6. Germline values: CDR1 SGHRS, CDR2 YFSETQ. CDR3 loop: CASSVLAGGDQFF. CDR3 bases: TGCGCCAGCAGCGTACTAGCGGGGGGCGACCAGTTCTTC.

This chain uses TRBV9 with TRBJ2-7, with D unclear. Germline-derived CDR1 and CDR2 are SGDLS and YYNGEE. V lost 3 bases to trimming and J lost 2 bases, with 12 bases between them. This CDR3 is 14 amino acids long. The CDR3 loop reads CASSAPELPYEQYF. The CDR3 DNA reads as TGTGCCAGCAGCGCACCGGAGCTACCCTACGAGCAGTACTTC. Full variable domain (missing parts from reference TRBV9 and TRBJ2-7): DSGVTQTPKHLITATGQRVTLRCSPRSGDLSVYWYQQSLDQGLQFLIQYYNGEERAKGNILERFSAQQFPDLHSELNLSSLELGDSALYFCASSAPELPYEQYFGPGTRLTVT.

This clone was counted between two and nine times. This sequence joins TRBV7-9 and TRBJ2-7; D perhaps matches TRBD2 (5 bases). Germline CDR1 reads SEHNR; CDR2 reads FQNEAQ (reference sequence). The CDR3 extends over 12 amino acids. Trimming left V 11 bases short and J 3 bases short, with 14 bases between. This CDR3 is CAGGREVYEQYF. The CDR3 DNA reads TGTGCCGGAGGTCGTGAAGTCTACGAGCAGTACTTC.

CDR3 residues: CASSSVASGSYNEQFF. CDR3 DNA: TGTGCCAGCAGCTCGGTGGCTAGCGGATCCTACAATGAGCAGTTCTTC. The J gene is TRBJ2-1, the V gene TRBV11-2; 7 nucleotides line up with TRBD2. J lost 1 base, V lost 4 bases, and 7 bases had no gene match. Looked up from germline, CDR1 is SGHAT and CDR2 is FQNNGV. This CDR3 is 16 amino acids long.

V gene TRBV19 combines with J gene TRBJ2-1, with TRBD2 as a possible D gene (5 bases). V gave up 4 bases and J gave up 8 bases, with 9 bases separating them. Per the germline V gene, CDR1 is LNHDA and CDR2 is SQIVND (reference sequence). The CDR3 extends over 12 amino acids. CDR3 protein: CASSKREYEQFF. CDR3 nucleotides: TGTGCCAGTAGTAAGAGGGAATATGAGCAGTTCTTC.

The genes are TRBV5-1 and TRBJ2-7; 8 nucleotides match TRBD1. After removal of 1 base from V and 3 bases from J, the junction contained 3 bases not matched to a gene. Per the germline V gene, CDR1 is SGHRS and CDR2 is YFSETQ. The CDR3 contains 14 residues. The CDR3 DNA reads TGCGCCAGCAGCTTGCAGGGGGCCAACTACGAGCAGTACTTC. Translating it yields CASSLQGANYEQYF.

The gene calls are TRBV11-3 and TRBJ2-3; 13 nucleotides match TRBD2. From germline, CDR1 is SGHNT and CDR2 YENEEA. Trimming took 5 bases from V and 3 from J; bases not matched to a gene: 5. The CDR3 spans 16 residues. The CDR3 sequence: CASSPGTSGVTDTQYF. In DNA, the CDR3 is TGTGCCAGCAGCCCGGGGACTAGCGGGGTGACAGATACGCAGTATTTT.

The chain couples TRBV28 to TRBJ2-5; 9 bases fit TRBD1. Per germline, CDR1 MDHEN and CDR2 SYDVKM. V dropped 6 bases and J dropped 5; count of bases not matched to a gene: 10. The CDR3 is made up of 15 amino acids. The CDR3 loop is CASRYRDRVEETQYF. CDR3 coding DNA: TGTGCCAGCAGGTACCGGGACAGGGTGGAGGAGACCCAGTACTTC.

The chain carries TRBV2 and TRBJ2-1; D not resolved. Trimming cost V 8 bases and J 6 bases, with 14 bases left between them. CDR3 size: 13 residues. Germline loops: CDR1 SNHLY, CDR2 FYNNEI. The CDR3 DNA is TGTGCCAGCCTCCCAGAGGCCTCCAATGAGCAGTTCTTC. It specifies CASLPEASNEQFF.

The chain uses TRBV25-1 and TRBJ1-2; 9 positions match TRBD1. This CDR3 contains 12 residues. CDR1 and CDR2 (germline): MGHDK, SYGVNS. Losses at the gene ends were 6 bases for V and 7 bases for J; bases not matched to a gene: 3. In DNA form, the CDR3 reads TGTGCCAGCAGCCGGGACAGGGTTGGCTACACCTTC. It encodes CASSRDRVGYTF.

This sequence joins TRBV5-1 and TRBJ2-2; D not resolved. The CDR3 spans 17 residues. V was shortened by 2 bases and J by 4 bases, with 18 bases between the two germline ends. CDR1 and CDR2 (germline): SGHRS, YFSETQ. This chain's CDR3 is CASSLRLPKSLTGELFF. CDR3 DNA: TGCGCCAGCAGCTTACGACTCCCCAAATCCCTCACCGGGGAGCTGTTTTTT.

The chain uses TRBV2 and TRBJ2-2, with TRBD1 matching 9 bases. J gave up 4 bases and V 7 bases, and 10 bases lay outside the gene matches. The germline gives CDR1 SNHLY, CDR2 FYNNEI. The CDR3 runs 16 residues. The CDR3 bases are TGTGCCAGCAATAAGGACAGGGGAGGGATCACCGGGGAGCTGTTTTTT. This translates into CASNKDRGGITGELFF.

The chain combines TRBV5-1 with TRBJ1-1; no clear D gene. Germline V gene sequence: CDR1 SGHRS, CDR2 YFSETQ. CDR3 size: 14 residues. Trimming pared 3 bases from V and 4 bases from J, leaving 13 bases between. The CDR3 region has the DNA TGCGCCAGCAGCTCCGACGGGAGAGGCACTGAAGCTTTCTTT. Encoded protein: CASSSDGRGTEAFF.

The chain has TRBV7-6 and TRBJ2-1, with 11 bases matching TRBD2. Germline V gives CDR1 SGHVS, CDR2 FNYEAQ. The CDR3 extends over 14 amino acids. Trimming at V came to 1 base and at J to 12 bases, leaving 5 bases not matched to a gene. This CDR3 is CASSLDTSGRGQFF. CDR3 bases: TGTGCCAGCAGCTTAGATACTAGCGGGAGAGGGCAGTTCTTC.